This T cell receptor beta chain was sequenced during a study of blood T cell repertoires in COVID-19. Profiling relied on immunoSEQ multiplex PCR, and the TCRdb table lists in-frame clones only, not all of them. The data contain 150,000 or so clones, approximately 80% of them singletons. V lost 3 bases to trimming and J lost 1 base, with 12 bases between them. This CDR3 has 15 residues. Germline V gene lookup returns CDR1 ENHRY and CDR2 SYGVKD. Material for sequencing was PBMCs or T cells enriched from blood (not recorded which). This chain joins TRBV10-3 and TRBJ1-2, with D maybe TRBD1 (6 bases). The sequence came from a woman in her fifties or sixties who had recovered from COVID-19. CDR3 bases: TGTGCCATCAGTGATCCGGGACACCTTAACTATGGCTACACCTTC. It yields the protein CAISDPGHLNYGYTF.